The T cell receptor (beta chain) described here comes from a study of OX40 agonist ivuxolimab in advanced cancers. Study-wide background: Every 2 weeks, patients received ivuxolimab intravenously, dosed at 0.01 to 10 mg/kg.

TCRdb's table, derived via immunoSEQ multiplex PCR, lists solely in-frame clones and lacks some. Here the sample spans under 85,000 clones, approximately 88% being singletons. Study results and limitations: Some nonresponders likewise displayed low normalized T-cell clonal expansion.

With regard to this clone: Its antigen is currently unknown.

This CDR3 is 14 amino acids long. The V end lost 5 bases, the J end lost 1 base, and 10 bases lay between the germline ends. Germline values: CDR1 SGHAT, CDR2 FQNNGV. The specimen comprised CD4+ or CD8+ T cells sorted from blood, sampled in a trial of the OX40 agonist ivuxolimab. This receptor was taken from an adult with an advanced solid tumor such as melanoma, head and neck, liver or kidney cancer. The chain couples TRBV11-2 to TRBJ2-3, with D uncertain. The chain's CDR3 is CASSVVHGTDTQYF. For the CDR3, the DNA is TGTGCCAGCAGCGTTGTGCATGGCACAGATACGCAGTATTTT.